Presented here are 30 T cell receptor beta chains from one specimen sequenced in a study of T cells in tuberculosis. Data came from immunoSEQ multiplex PCR; TCRdb stores just in-frame clones and leaves some out. The sample lists about 30,000 clones, around 90% occurring once. Specimen: PBMCs. The source is a donor aged 10-29 years with latent tuberculosis or without tuberculosis infection.

This rearrangement joins TRBV6-5 to TRBJ2-3; a weak D match, TRBD2 (7 bases). With 2 bases removed from V and 5 bases from J, the gap between germline ends came to 17 bases. This CDR3 contains 16 residues. Germline CDR1 and CDR2: MNHEY and SVGAGI. The CDR3 loop reads CASSYVGGGPGDTQYF. The DNA for the CDR3 is TGTGCCAGCAGTTACGTGGGGGGGGGCCCGGGAGATACGCAGTATTTT.

The chain links TRBV6-1 to TRBJ1-1; D might be TRBD1 (5 bases). The length of the CDR3 is 14 residues. Trimming stripped 8 bases from V and 4 bases from J, with 17 bases between. CDR1 MNHNS and CDR2 SASEGT come from the germline V gene. CDR3: CASGTKPGGTEAFF. The CDR3 DNA sequence: TGTGCCAGCGGGACTAAACCGGGTGGCACTGAAGCTTTCTTT.

The gene calls are TRBV19 and TRBJ1-2; no clear D gene. The germline V and J ends were trimmed by 7 bases and 0 bases, with 3 bases remaining between them. Germline CDR1 and CDR2: LNHDA and SQIVND (reference sequence). This CDR3 is 11 amino acids long. The CDR3 DNA reads TGTGCCAGTACAGCTAACTATGGCTACACCTTC. Translated: CASTANYGYTF.

The chain joins TRBV4-2 to TRBJ1-1, with 8 bases that match TRBD1. This CDR3 is built from 18 residues. CDR1 LGHNA and CDR2 YNFKEQ come from the germline V gene. V lost 4 bases to trimming and J lost 0 bases; unmatched junction nucleotides: 13. The CDR3 loop reads CASSPQTGGSPMNTEAFF. DNA of the CDR3: TGTGCCAGCAGCCCGCAAACAGGGGGATCTCCTATGAACACTGAAGCTTTCTTT.

This clone was detected only a few times. The V call is TRBV2, the J call TRBJ1-4; 7 bases match TRBD1. This CDR3 has 14 amino acids. Unmatched junction bases numbered 9, after V lost 6 bases and J lost 8 bases. In germline, CDR1 is SNHLY, CDR2 FYNNEI. The CDR3 sequence: CASRPTGNGEKLFF. Here the CDR3 DNA reads TGTGCCAGCAGGCCGACAGGGAACGGCGAAAAACTGTTTTTT. Supplemented by reference TRBV2 and TRBJ1-4, the full variable domain reads EPEVTQTPSHQVTQMGQEVILRCVPISNHLYFYWYRQILGQKVEFLVSFYNNEISEKSEIFDDQFSVERPDGSNFTLKIRSTKLEDSAMYFCASRPTGNGEKLFFGSGTQLSVL.

The chain has TRBV2 and TRBJ2-7; a possible D gene is TRBD1 (6 bases). V lost 6 bases to trimming and J lost 2 bases, with 11 bases between them. The CDR3 spans 13 residues. Germline assignment: CDR1 SNHLY and CDR2 FYNNEI. The DNA for the CDR3 is TGTGCCAGCAGACTAGGGGGAACCTACGAGCAGTACTTC. Amino acid sequence: CASRLGGTYEQYF.

The genes are TRBV7-2 and TRBJ2-5, with 7 bases fitting TRBD2. The ends lost 5 bases at V and 9 bases at J; junction bases unmatched: 9. The CDR3 has 13 amino acids. Germline values: CDR1 SGHTA, CDR2 FQGNSA. Here the CDR3 reads CASSLRLAGAQYF. The CDR3 nucleotides are TGTGCCAGCAGCCTAAGACTAGCCGGGGCCCAGTACTTC.

The chain carries TRBV5-1 and TRBJ2-7; TRBD1 matches 7 bases. V gave up 4 bases and J gave up 0 bases; unmatched junction bases: 4. Germline-derived CDR1 and CDR2 are SGHRS and YFSETQ. CDR3 length equals 14 residues. The DNA for the CDR3 is TGCGCCAGCAGCGTAGGGGACAGCTCCTACGAGCAGTACTTC. Amino acids: CASSVGDSSYEQYF. The full variable domain, with the rest looked up from reference TRBV5-1 and TRBJ2-7, is KAGVTQTPRYLIKTRGQQVTLSCSPISGHRSVSWYQQTPGQGLQFLFEYFSETQRNKGNFPGRFSGRQFSNSRSEMNVSTLELGDSALYLCASSVGDSSYEQYFGPGTRLTVT.

The genes are TRBV5-1 and TRBJ1-4, with TRBD1 as a possible D gene (5 bases). The CDR3 is made up of 13 amino acids. Germline-derived CDR1 and CDR2 are SGHRS and YFSETQ. V was shortened by 5 bases and J by 4 bases, with 9 bases between the two germline ends. CDR3 DNA sequence: TGCGCCAGCAGGTCGCAGGGTAATGAAAAACTGTTTTTT. Its protein product is CASRSQGNEKLFF.

The chain carries TRBV19 and TRBJ1-5; 7 bases are shared with TRBD1. Germline assignment: CDR1 LNHDA and CDR2 SQIVND (reference sequence). Losses at the gene ends were 0 bases for V and 2 bases for J; bases not matched to a gene: 7. CDR3 length equals 17 residues. In DNA, the CDR3 is TGTGCCAGTAGTATAGAACTTACAGGGGCTGGCAATCAGCCCCAGCATTTT. This translates into CASSIELTGAGNQPQHF. Looking up the rest from reference TRBV19 and TRBJ1-5 gives the full variable domain: DGGITQSPKYLFRKEGQNVTLSCEQNLNHDAMYWYRQDPGQGLRLIYYSQIVNDFQKGDIAEGYSVSREKKESFPLTVTSAQKNPTAFYLCASSIELTGAGNQPQHFGDGTRLSIL.

CDR3 bases: TGTGCCAGTCTGAGCCACACAGCCGACGCTGAAGCTTTCTTT. Amino acid sequence: CASLSHTADAEAFF. This chain connects TRBV28 to TRBJ1-1, with no clear D. The V end was cut by 9 bases, the J end by 6 bases, with 20 bases between. This CDR3 spans 14 amino acids. The germline CDR1 and CDR2 sequences are MDHEN and SYDVKM.

This sequence joins TRBV7-2 and TRBJ2-5; the match to TRBD2 covers 13 bases. This CDR3 has 15 amino acids. V dropped 5 bases and J dropped 1; count of bases not matched to a gene: 1. The germline V gene has CDR1 SGHTA and CDR2 FQGNSA. CDR3 region: CASSRLAGGQETQYF. CDR3 sequence (DNA): TGTGCCAGCAGCAGACTAGCGGGGGGCCAAGAGACCCAGTACTTC.

The chain combines TRBV7-3 with TRBJ1-2; 8 bases agree with TRBD1. The CDR3 totals 14 residues. Germline V gene sequence: CDR1 SGHTA, CDR2 FQGTGA. After removal of 6 bases from V and 4 bases from J, the junction contained 7 bases not matched to a gene. The CDR3 sequence is CASSEDRELYGYTF. The CDR3 nucleotides read TGTGCCAGCAGTGAGGACAGGGAGCTCTATGGCTACACCTTC.

V gene TRBV2 combines with J gene TRBJ1-2; D is possibly TRBD1 (5 bases). This CDR3 is built from 13 residues. Germline loops: CDR1 SNHLY, CDR2 FYNNEI. Trimming removed 7 bases at V and 0 bases at J, with 9 bases between. The CDR3 region is CASMGGANYGYTF. DNA for the CDR3: TGTGCCAGCATGGGAGGGGCTAACTATGGCTACACCTTC.

This rearrangement joins TRBV5-1 to TRBJ2-5; D is possibly TRBD1 (5 bases). Trimming took 0 bases from V and 5 from J, leaving 11 bases between them. CDR1 SGHRS and CDR2 YFSETQ come from the germline V gene. This CDR3 is 14 amino acids long. The CDR3 reads CASSLGRGGETQYF. CDR3 sequence (DNA): TGCGCCAGCAGCTTGGGTAGGGGCGGCGAGACCCAGTACTTC.

The J gene is TRBJ2-2, the V gene TRBV7-2, with TRBD1 matching over 10 bases. The CDR3 contains 16 residues. Germline V gives CDR1 SGHTA, CDR2 FQGNSA. The J segment lost 5 bases and the V segment lost 2 bases, leaving 5 bases of the junction unmatched. CDR3 coding DNA: TGTGCCAGCAGCTTAAGGGACAGGGGAACTACCGGGGAGCTGTTTTTT. This encodes CASSLRDRGTTGELFF.

This CDR3 is CASSLAQGREVNTQYF. In DNA form, the CDR3 reads TGTGCCAGCAGCTTAGCGCAGGGCAGGGAGGTAAATACGCAGTATTTT. The chain combines TRBV7-6 with TRBJ2-3; perhaps TRBD2 as D (6 bases). The V end was cut by 0 bases, the J end by 7 bases, with 17 bases between. CDR1 SGHVS and CDR2 FNYEAQ come from the germline V gene. The CDR3 loop spans 16 amino acids.

This clone was detected only once. The genes are TRBV6-1 and TRBJ1-2, with D tentatively TRBD1 (5 bases). Germline lookup yields CDR1 MNHNS and CDR2 SASEGT. V was trimmed by 7 bases and J by 5 bases, leaving 14 bases between them. The CDR3 loop spans 13 amino acids. CDR3 DNA sequence: TGTGCCAGCACTAAAGGGGCCCCATATGGCTACACCTTC. Translation: CASTKGAPYGYTF.

DNA of the CDR3: TGTGCCAGCAGGGCGGGGGGGGCCAAAAACATTCAGTACTTC. Amino acid sequence: CASRAGGAKNIQYF. The rearrangement links TRBV28 to TRBJ2-4; 9 bases are shared with TRBD2. Trimming at V came to 6 bases and at J to 1 base, leaving 1 base not matched to a gene. This CDR3 contains 14 residues. Germline V gene lookup returns CDR1 MDHEN and CDR2 SYDVKM.

In this sample, this clone turned up once. V gene TRBV7-2 combines with J gene TRBJ1-2, with 7 bases identical to TRBD1. The CDR3 covers 15 residues. CDR1 is SGHTA, CDR2 FQGNSA, per germline. V lost 5 bases and J lost 4; bases outside the gene matches: 10. This chain's CDR3 is CASSRGDRLIYGYTF. For the CDR3, the DNA is TGTGCCAGCAGCCGAGGGGACAGACTAATCTATGGCTACACCTTC.

This clone appeared a single time. The CDR3 sequence: CASSLSVIAGLSTDTQYF. The CDR3 DNA reads TGTGCCAGCAGTTTATCCGTGATAGCGGGGTTAAGCACAGATACGCAGTATTTT. The rearrangement joins TRBV28 to TRBJ2-3, with 8 bases fitting TRBD2. V was pared by 1 base and J by 0 bases, with 9 bases of the junction left unmatched. Germline V gives CDR1 MDHEN, CDR2 SYDVKM. CDR3 length equals 18 residues.

This chain connects TRBV6-5 to TRBJ1-2, with D possibly TRBD1 on 6 matching bases. The CDR3 runs 16 residues. V lost 0 bases, J lost 4 bases, and 15 bases lay in between. CDR1 is MNHEY, CDR2 SVGAGI, per germline. Here the CDR3 reads CASSYSVGAHSYGYTF. The CDR3 DNA follows: TGTGCCAGCAGTTACTCTGTGGGGGCGCATTCCTATGGCTACACCTTC.

This sequence joins TRBV27 and TRBJ2-3, with a weak D call TRBD2 (7 bases). V was clipped by 4 bases and J by 2 bases, with 22 bases between them. The CDR3 is 18 amino acids. Germline CDR1 MNHEY, CDR2 SMNVEV (reference sequence). The CDR3: CASSSPGGAGRFTDTQYF. DNA for the CDR3: TGTGCCAGCAGTTCCCCTGGGGGGGCAGGGAGGTTCACAGATACGCAGTATTTT.

This chain joins TRBV5-4 and TRBJ2-7; 9 bases agree with TRBD2. Germline CDR1 is SGHNT and CDR2 is YYREEE (reference sequence). This CDR3 region has 16 residues. J lost 3 bases, V lost 1 base, and 8 bases had no gene match. CDR3 loop: CASSLQRGALLYEQYF. The CDR3 DNA follows: TGTGCCAGCAGCTTGCAGCGGGGGGCCCTCCTCTACGAGCAGTACTTC.

This chain connects TRBV11-2 to TRBJ1-2, with 9 positions matching TRBD1. The CDR3 consists of 16 residues. Germline CDR1 is SGHAT and CDR2 is FQNNGV. V was clipped by 2 bases and J by 6 bases; unmatched bases: 10. The DNA of the CDR3 is TGTGCCAGCAGCTTAAGGGACAGGGTTCCCCTACATGGCTACACCTTC. This encodes CASSLRDRVPLHGYTF.

In nucleotides, the CDR3 is TGTGCCAGCAGCCGGAGCGGGGGCAATGAGCAGTTCTTC. Its translation is CASSRSGGNEQFF. The chain links TRBV7-8 to TRBJ2-1, with 8 bases that match TRBD2. From germline, CDR1 is SGHVS and CDR2 FQNEAQ. The length of the CDR3 is 13 residues. The J segment lost 6 bases and the V segment lost 5 bases, leaving 3 bases of the junction unmatched.

V is TRBV28 and J is TRBJ1-2; D call uncertain. Between the trimmed V and J ends, which lost 5 bases and 4 bases, there was a span of 17 bases. Germline values: CDR1 MDHEN, CDR2 SYDVKM. CDR3 length equals 15 residues. The CDR3 DNA is TGTGCCAGCAGTCTTCGCACAACGTCGGGCTATGGCTACACCTTC. Residues: CASSLRTTSGYGYTF.

In DNA, the CDR3 is TGTGCCAGCTCACCAAGCTCGGCTAGCGGATACCAAGAGACCCAGTACTTC. Translating it yields CASSPSSASGYQETQYF. The rearrangement uses TRBV18 and TRBJ2-5; 7 bases line up with TRBD2. The germline gives CDR1 KGHSH, CDR2 LQKENI. The CDR3 is 17 amino acids. Unmatched junction bases numbered 9, after V lost 2 bases and J lost 0 bases.

In this sample, this clone turned up once. This chain links TRBV6-5 with TRBJ2-7, with D possibly TRBD1 on 5 matching bases. The V gene lost 0 bases and the J gene lost 3 bases, with 9 bases spanning the gap. This CDR3 has 14 amino acids. Germline V gene sequence: CDR1 MNHEY, CDR2 SVGAGI. In nucleotides, the CDR3 is TGTGCCAGCAGTTACTCTGCCAGGGACTACGAGCAGTACTTC. Its protein is CASSYSARDYEQYF.

The V call is TRBV4-1, the J call TRBJ2-7; TRBD1 aligns across 7 bases. The V and J ends lost 2 bases and 2 bases, in that order; junction bases with no gene match: 3. The CDR3 loop spans 14 amino acids. CDR1 MGHRA and CDR2 YSYEKL come from the germline V gene. CDR3 residues: CASSQTGQTYEQYF. CDR3 in DNA: TGCGCCAGCAGCCAAACGGGACAGACCTACGAGCAGTACTTC.